What follows are 11 T cell receptor beta chains derived from one specimen sequenced in a study of control samples from healthy donors and cancer patients. TCRdb's copy holds only in-frame clones and misses some; the assay was immunoSEQ multiplex PCR. The table includes about 79,000 clones, approximately 94% detected once. Sample: PBMCs. These receptors originate from a woman between 40 and 55 years old with lung cancer.

This chain uses TRBV18 with TRBJ1-6; no clear D. This CDR3 comprises 13 residues. Trimming pared 5 bases from V and 5 bases from J, leaving 7 bases between. Germline values: CDR1 KGHSH, CDR2 LQKENI. As DNA, the CDR3 is TGTGCCAGCTCAGGTATTGATAATTCACCCCTCCACTTT. Protein sequence: CASSGIDNSPLHF.

The chain has TRBV7-9 and TRBJ2-1, with no clear D. CDR1 is SEHNR and CDR2 is FQNEAQ in the germline V gene (reference sequence). The CDR3 totals 15 residues. V gave up 2 bases and J gave up 3 bases, with 11 bases separating them. CDR3 DNA: TGTGCCAGCAGCTTAACGGGCAGCTACTACAATGAGCAGTTCTTC. As protein: CASSLTGSYYNEQFF.

This rearrangement joins TRBV27 to TRBJ1-3; perhaps TRBD1 as D (5 bases). Trimming left V 7 bases short and J 2 bases short, with 9 bases between. The germline V gene encodes CDR1 MNHEY and CDR2 SMNVEV (reference sequence). This CDR3 comprises 13 residues. The CDR3 protein is CASKRGAGNTIYF. The CDR3 coding sequence is TGTGCCAGCAAGAGAGGGGCTGGAAACACCATATATTTT.

CDR3 protein: CASSPQAFF. The DNA of the CDR3 is TGTGCCAGCAGTCCCCAGGCTTTCTTT. The chain uses TRBV11-2 and TRBJ1-1; D is unresolved. The CDR3 spans 9 residues. Trimming took off 6 bases at V and 11 bases at J, with 7 bases between the two ends. Per the germline V gene, CDR1 is SGHAT and CDR2 is FQNNGV.

This clone has a single count. The chain uses TRBV13 and TRBJ1-2, with TRBD1 matching over 7 bases. The V gene's germline CDR1 is PRHDT and CDR2 FYEKMQ (reference sequence). The CDR3 spans 15 residues. J lost 6 bases, V lost 2 bases, and 9 bases had no gene match. In nucleotides, the CDR3 is TGTGCCAGCAGCTTATGGGACAGAACAGGGGATGGCTACACCTTC. Translating it yields CASSLWDRTGDGYTF.

The chain recombines TRBV5-1 with TRBJ1-1; D may be TRBD1 (5 bases). The CDR3 is 14 amino acids. V was pared by 4 bases and J by 1 base, with 11 bases between. The germline V gene has CDR1 SGHRS and CDR2 YFSETQ. The CDR3 DNA reads TGCGCCAGCAGCAACGACAGACCGAACACTGAAGCTTTCTTT. Amino acids: CASSNDRPNTEAFF.

The rearrangement links TRBV18 to TRBJ2-3; 10 bases fit TRBD1. Per the germline V gene, CDR1 is KGHSH and CDR2 is LQKENI. The CDR3 covers 15 residues. Losses at the gene ends were 6 bases for V and 2 bases for J; bases not matched to a gene: 5. In nucleotides, the CDR3 is TGTGCCAGCTCCCCTGGGACAGGGGTCACAGATACGCAGTATTTT. Amino acids: CASSPGTGVTDTQYF.

CDR3 DNA: TGCGCCAGCACCGGGACTAGCGGGGAACTGGGGCCGGCTACGCAGTATTTT. Residues: CASTGTSGELGPATQYF. The chain employs TRBV5-1 and TRBJ2-3; TRBD2 aligns across 13 bases. This CDR3 is 17 amino acids long. J lost 8 bases, V lost 6 bases, and 15 bases had no gene match. Germline-derived CDR1 and CDR2 are SGHRS and YFSETQ.

The chain carries TRBV2 and TRBJ1-1, with 7 bases fitting TRBD1. The V and J ends lost 7 bases and 0 bases, in that order; junction bases with no gene match: 5. Germline assignment: CDR1 SNHLY and CDR2 FYNNEI. This CDR3 region has 14 residues. The DNA for the CDR3 is TGTGCCAGCATCCCAGGGGGGCTGAACACTGAAGCTTTCTTT. This codes for CASIPGGLNTEAFF. Full variable domain (outside the CDR3, taken from reference TRBV2 and TRBJ1-1): EPEVTQTPSHQVTQMGQEVILRCVPISNHLYFYWYRQILGQKVEFLVSFYNNEISEKSEIFDDQFSVERPDGSNFTLKIRSTKLEDSAMYFCASIPGGLNTEAFFGQGTRLTVV.

The chain uses TRBV2 and TRBJ1-4; a weak D match, TRBD1 (6 bases). Germline assignment: CDR1 SNHLY and CDR2 FYNNEI. This CDR3 is built from 16 residues. V was cut by 6 bases and J by 8 bases, with 22 bases left in between. The CDR3 loop is CASSGWDLEGGEKLFF. For the CDR3, the DNA is TGTGCCAGCAGCGGTTGGGACCTAGAGGGGGGGGAAAAACTGTTTTTT. Using reference TRBV2 and TRBJ1-4 for the parts outside the CDR3, the full variable domain is EPEVTQTPSHQVTQMGQEVILRCVPISNHLYFYWYRQILGQKVEFLVSFYNNEISEKSEIFDDQFSVERPDGSNFTLKIRSTKLEDSAMYFCASSGWDLEGGEKLFFGSGTQLSVL.

V usage is TRBV4-1 and J usage is TRBJ1-2; 7 bases match TRBD1. The CDR3 consists of 12 residues. The ends lost 3 bases at V and 6 bases at J; junction bases unmatched: 1. Germline lookup yields CDR1 MGHRA and CDR2 YSYEKL. The CDR3 spells CASSQTGHGYTF. CDR3 nucleotides: TGCGCCAGCAGCCAGACAGGGCATGGCTACACCTTC.